This T cell receptor (beta chain) appears in the sequencing data of a study of blood T cell repertoires in COVID-19. Sequenced by immunoSEQ multiplex PCR; TCRdb stores in-frame clones only, minus some. Of about 97,000 clones listed, around 90% were seen once; the top ten hold approximately 2%. Source material: peripheral blood. This receptor was obtained from a man aged 50 or older with COVID-19, enrolled during active disease.

Written as DNA, the CDR3 is TGTGCCAGCACCCCCCCGCCAGATTCCTACGAGCAGTACTTC. It translates to CASTPPPDSYEQYF. V gene TRBV21-1 combines with J gene TRBJ2-7; the D call in the table, TRBD1, was not verified against the DNA. TRBV21-1 represents a pseudogene. The CDR3 covers 14 residues.